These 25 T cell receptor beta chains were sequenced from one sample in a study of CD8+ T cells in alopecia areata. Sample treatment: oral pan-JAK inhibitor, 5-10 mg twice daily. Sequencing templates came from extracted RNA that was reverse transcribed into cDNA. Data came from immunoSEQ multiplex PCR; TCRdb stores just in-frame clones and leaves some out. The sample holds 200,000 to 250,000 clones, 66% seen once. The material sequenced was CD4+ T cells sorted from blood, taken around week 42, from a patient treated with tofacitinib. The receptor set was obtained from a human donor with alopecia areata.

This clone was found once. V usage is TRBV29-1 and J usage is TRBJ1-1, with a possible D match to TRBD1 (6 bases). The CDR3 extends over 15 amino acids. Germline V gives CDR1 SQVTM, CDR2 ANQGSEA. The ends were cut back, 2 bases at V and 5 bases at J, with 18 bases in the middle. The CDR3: CSVESSRGSKTEAFF. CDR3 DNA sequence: TGCAGCGTTGAATCGAGTAGGGGGAGTAAAACTGAAGCTTTCTTT. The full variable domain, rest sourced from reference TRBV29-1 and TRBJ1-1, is SAVISQKPSRDICQRGTSLTIQCQVDSQVTMMFWYRQQPGQSLTLIATANQGSEATYESGFVIDKFPISRPNLTFSTLTVSNMSPEDSSIYLCSVESSRGSKTEAFFGQGTRLTVV.

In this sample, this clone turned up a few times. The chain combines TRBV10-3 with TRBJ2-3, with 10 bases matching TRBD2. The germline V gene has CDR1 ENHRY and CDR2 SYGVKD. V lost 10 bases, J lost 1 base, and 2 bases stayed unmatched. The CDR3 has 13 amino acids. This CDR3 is CATLAGGTDTQYF. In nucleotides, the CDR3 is TGTGCCACCCTAGCGGGGGGCACAGATACGCAGTATTTT.

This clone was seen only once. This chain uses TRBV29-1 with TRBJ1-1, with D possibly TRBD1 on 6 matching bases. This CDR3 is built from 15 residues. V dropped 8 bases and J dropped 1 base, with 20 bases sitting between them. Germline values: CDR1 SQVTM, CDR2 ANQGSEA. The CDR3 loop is CSLASPGAQNTEAFF. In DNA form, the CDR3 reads TGCAGCCTTGCTTCCCCAGGGGCCCAGAACACTGAAGCTTTCTTT.

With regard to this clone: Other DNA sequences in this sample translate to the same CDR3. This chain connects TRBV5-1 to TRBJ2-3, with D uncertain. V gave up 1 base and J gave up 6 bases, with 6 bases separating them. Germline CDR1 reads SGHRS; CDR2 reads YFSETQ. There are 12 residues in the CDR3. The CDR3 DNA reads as TGCGCCAGCAGCTTGACGGCGGATACGCAGTATTTT. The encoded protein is CASSLTADTQYF.

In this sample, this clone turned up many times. The CDR3 nucleotides are TGTGCCAGCAGTGAAGGGGAAGGGTATGGCTACACCTTC. Protein: CASSEGEGYGYTF. V usage is TRBV2 and J usage is TRBJ1-2; D is undetermined. Trimming shortened V by 1 base and J by 5 bases, and 8 bases separated the two germline ends. The CDR3 consists of 13 residues. CDR1 and CDR2 (germline): SNHLY, FYNNEI.

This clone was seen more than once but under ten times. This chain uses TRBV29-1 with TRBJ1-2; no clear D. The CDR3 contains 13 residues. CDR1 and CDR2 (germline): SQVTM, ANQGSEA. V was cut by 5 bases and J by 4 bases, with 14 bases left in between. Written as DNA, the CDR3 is TGCAGCGTTCATAGGGCGTCGGCCTATGGCTACACCTTC. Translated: CSVHRASAYGYTF.

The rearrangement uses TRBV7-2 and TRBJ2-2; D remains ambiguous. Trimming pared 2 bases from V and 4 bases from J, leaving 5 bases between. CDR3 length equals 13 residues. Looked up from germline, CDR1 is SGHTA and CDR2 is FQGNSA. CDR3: CASSLIRTGELFF. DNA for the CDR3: TGTGCCAGCAGCTTAATTCGCACCGGGGAGCTGTTTTTT.

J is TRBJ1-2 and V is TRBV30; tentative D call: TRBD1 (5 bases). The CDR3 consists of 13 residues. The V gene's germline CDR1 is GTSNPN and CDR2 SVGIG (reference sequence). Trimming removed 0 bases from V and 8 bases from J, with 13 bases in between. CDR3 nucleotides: TGTGCCTGGAGTGTACGCAGGGAGGTGGGCTACACCTTC. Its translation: CAWSVRREVGYTF.

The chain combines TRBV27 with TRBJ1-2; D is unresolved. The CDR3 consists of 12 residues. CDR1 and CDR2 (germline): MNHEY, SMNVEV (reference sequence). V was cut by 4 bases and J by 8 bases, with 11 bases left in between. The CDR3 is CASSSPGEGYTF. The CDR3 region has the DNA TGTGCCAGCAGTTCACCTGGGGAAGGCTACACCTTC.

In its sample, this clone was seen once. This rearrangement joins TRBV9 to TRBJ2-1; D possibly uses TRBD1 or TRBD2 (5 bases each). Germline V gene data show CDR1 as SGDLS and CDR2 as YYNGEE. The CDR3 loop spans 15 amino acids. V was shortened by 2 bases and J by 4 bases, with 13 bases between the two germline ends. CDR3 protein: CASSVDSGHYNEQFF. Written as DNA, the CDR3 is TGTGCCAGCAGCGTCGACAGCGGCCATTACAATGAGCAGTTCTTC.

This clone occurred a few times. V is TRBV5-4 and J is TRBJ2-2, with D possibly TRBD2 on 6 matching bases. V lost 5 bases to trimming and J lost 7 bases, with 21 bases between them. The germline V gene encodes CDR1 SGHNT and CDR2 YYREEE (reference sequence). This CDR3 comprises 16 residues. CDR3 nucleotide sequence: TGTGCCAGCAGTCCCACTGAACTCTACGGGGGCGGGGAGCTGTTTTTT. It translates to CASSPTELYGGGELFF.

DNA of the CDR3: TGTGCCAGCAGCGTAGGGGATAGCGGGGTCTCAGATACGCAGTATTTT. It is translated as CASSVGDSGVSDTQYF. The chain recombines TRBV9 with TRBJ2-3; 8 bases line up with TRBD2. The CDR3 has 16 amino acids. V trimming: 0 bases; J trimming: 4 bases; junction bases outside the gene matches: 7. Germline-derived CDR1 and CDR2 are SGDLS and YYNGEE.

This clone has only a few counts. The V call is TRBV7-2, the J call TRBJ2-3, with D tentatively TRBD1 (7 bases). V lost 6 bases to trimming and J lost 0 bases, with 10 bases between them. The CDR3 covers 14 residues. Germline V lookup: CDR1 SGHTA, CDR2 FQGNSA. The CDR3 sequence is CASRAGQSTDTQYF. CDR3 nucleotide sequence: TGTGCCAGCAGGGCGGGACAGAGCACAGATACGCAGTATTTT.

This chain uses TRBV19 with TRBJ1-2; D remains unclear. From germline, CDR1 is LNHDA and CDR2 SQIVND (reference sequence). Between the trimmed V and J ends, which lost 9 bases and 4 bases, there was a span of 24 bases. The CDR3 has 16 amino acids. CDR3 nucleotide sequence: TGTGCCAGCCGCCCCAGAGGCCGCGGGGAACTCTATGGCTACACCTTC. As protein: CASRPRGRGELYGYTF.

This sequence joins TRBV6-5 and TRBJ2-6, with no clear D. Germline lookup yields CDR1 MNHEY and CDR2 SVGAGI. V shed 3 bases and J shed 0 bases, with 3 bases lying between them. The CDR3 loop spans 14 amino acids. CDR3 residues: CASSYDSGANVLTF. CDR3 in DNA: TGTGCCAGCAGTTATGACTCTGGGGCCAACGTCCTGACTTTC.

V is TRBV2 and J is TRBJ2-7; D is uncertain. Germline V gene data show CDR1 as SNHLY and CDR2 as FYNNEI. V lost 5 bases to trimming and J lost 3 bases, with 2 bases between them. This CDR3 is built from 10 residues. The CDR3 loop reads CASSHYEQYF. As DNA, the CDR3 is TGTGCCAGCAGTCACTACGAGCAGTACTTC.

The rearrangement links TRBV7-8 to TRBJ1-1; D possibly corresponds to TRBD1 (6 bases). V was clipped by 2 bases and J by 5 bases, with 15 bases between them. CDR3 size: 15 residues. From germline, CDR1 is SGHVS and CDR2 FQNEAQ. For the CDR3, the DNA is TGTGCCAGCAGCTTAAGTTCACAGGGAGGGACTGAAGCTTTCTTT. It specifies CASSLSSQGGTEAFF.

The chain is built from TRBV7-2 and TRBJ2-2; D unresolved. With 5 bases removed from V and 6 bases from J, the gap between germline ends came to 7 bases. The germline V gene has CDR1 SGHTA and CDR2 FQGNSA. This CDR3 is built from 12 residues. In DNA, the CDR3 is TGTGCCAGCAGCCCCCACGCCGGGGAGCTGTTTTTT. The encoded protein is CASSPHAGELFF.

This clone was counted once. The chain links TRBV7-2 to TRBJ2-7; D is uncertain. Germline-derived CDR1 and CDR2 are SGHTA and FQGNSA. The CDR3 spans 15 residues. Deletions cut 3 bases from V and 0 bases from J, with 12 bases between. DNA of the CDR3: TGTGCCAGCAGCTTCCGGTCTCCGGGCTCCTACGAGCAGTACTTC. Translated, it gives CASSFRSPGSYEQYF.

The CDR3 coding sequence is TGTGCCAGCTCACCACTAGCAGCTAGACAGGGATCGGACTATGGCTACACCTTC. Amino acid sequence: CASSPLAARQGSDYGYTF. The rearrangement joins TRBV18 to TRBJ1-2; 7 bases match TRBD1. This CDR3 contains 18 residues. Germline values: CDR1 KGHSH, CDR2 LQKENI. V lost 1 base, J lost 3 bases, and 14 bases stayed unmatched.

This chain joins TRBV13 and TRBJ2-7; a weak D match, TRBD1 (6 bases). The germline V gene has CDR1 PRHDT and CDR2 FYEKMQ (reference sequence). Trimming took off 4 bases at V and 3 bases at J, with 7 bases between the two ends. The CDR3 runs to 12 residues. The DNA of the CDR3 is TGTGCCAGCAGCTCACAGGGCTACGAGCAGTACTTC. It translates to CASSSQGYEQYF.

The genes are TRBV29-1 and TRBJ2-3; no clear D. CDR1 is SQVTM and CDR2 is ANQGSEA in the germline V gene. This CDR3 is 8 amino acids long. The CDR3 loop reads CRGDTQYF. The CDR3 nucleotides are TGCAGGGGGGATACGCAGTATTTT.

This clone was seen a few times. The CDR3 sequence is CASSQEAGLGTDTQYF. The CDR3 nucleotides are TGCGCCAGCAGCCAAGAAGCTGGCCTAGGTACAGATACGCAGTATTTT. V and J are TRBV4-3 and TRBJ2-3; D gene ambiguous. CDR3 length: 16 residues. Germline V gene data show CDR1 as LGHNA and CDR2 as YSLEER. Trimming pared 0 bases from V and 3 bases from J, leaving 13 bases between.

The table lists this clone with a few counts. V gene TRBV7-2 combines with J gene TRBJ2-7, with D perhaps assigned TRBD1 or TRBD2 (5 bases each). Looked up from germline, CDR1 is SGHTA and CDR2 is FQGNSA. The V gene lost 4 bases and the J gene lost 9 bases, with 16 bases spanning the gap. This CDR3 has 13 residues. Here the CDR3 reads CASSSGTQPGQYF. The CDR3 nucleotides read TGTGCCAGCAGCTCAGGGACCCAGCCGGGGCAGTACTTC.

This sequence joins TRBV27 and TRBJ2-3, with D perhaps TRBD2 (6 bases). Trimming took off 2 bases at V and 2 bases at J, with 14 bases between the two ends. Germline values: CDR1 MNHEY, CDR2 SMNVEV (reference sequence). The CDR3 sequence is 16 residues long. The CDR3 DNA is TGTGCCAGCAGTTTAAGGCCGGGGGATTACACAGATACGCAGTATTTT. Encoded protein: CASSLRPGDYTDTQYF.